This T cell receptor (beta chain) was profiled in a study of shared clonotypes between healthy human individuals. The study, taken as a whole, reports: Shared clonotypes: roughly 5% naive CD4, 3.5% to 4% naive CD8, under 2.5% memory CD4, approximately 0.4% memory CD8.

A remark on this clone: Its antigen is not identified.

Profiling relied on immunoSEQ multiplex PCR, and the TCRdb table lists in-frame clones only, not all of them. The table records some 2 million clones, roughly 96% of them present only once. Germline V CDR1 and CDR2: SNHLY, FYNNEI. This CDR3 region has 14 residues. V shed 7 bases, J shed 1 base, and the junction held 3 bases outside the gene matches. This clonotype originated in a man between 18 and 35 years old in good health. This chain uses TRBV2 with TRBJ2-1, with 8 bases aligning to TRBD2. Specimen: naive CD4+ T cells sorted from blood. The subset is: CD45RA+ positively selected. The CDR3 DNA sequence: TGTGCCAGCACGCGGGAGGTGTCCTACAATGAGCAGTTCTTC. The encoded protein is CASTREVSYNEQFF.